This T cell receptor beta chain was obtained from a study of shared clonotypes between healthy human individuals. The data were produced by immunoSEQ multiplex PCR, yet TCRdb's version contains in-frame clones alone and is incomplete. The sample holds some 500,000 clones, 90% to 96% seen once. The sequenced material came from naive CD4+ T cells sorted from blood. Subset here: CD45RA+ positively selected. The sequence was obtained from a woman aged 25 to 39 in good health.

CDR3 in amino acids: CASSFGAKRESPLHF. The CDR3 DNA follows: TGTGCCAGCAGTTTCGGGGCCAAGAGGGAATCACCCCTCCACTTT. The chain joins TRBV28 to TRBJ1-6, with D perhaps matching TRBD1 (5 bases). V lost 3 bases to trimming and J lost 10 bases, with 16 bases between them. The CDR3 extends over 15 amino acids. Germline CDR1 MDHEN, CDR2 SYDVKM.